This TCR beta chain was observed in a study of T cells expressing NK-cell markers. Looking at the study overall: With respect to HCMV, seven of the eight sequenced donors were seropositive, and one was seronegative. Study-level findings and limits: About 1.0-8% of CD8+ T cells in over five donors belonged to dominant NKG2C+ clonotypes. These clonotypes additionally ranked first within the CD3+CD56-NKG2C+ fraction of a few donors.

5'RACE template switching built TCR beta cDNA with unique molecular identifiers. TCRdb reanalyzed the 5' RACE reads, giving one entry per CDR3 protein sequence and no DNA. The ten top clones account for roughly 5.4%, within a sample of hundreds of thousands of distinct CDR3 sequences. Regarding this clonotype: The antigen remains undetermined.

Sample: blood T cells: a sorted CD56 or NKG2C T cell subset, CD4+ or CD8+ T cells, or bulk PBMC T cells (not recorded which). This TCR was recovered from a man aged 18-69 years in good health.

The CDR3 is CASRDWAGAGANVLTF. The gene calls are TRBV2 and TRBJ2-6; the TRBD1 assignment by TCRdb is unverifiable without DNA. Germline CDR1 and CDR2: SNHLY and FYNNEI. The CDR3 is made up of 16 amino acids.